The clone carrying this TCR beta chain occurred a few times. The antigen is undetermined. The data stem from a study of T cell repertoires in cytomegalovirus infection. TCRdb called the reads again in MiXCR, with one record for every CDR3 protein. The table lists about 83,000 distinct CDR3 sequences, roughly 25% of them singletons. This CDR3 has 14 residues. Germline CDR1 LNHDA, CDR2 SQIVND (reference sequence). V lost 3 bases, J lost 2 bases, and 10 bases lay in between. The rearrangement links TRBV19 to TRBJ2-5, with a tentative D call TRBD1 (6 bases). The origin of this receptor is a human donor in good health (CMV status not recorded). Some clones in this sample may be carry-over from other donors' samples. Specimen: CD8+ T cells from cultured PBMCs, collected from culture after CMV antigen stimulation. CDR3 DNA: TGTGCCAGTAGTATTCTTGGACAGCAAGAGACCCAGTACTTC. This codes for CASSILGQQETQYF.